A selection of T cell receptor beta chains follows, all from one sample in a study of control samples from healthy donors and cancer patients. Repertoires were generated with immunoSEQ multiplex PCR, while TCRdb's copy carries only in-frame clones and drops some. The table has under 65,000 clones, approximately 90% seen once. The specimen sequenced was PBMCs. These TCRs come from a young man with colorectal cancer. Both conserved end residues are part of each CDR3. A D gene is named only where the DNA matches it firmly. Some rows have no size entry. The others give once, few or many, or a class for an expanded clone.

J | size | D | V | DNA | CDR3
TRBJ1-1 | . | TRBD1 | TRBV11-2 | TGTGCCAGCAGCCCTCGCACAGGGGCGAACACTGAAGCTTTCTTT | CASSPRTGANTEAFF
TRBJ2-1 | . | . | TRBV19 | TGTGCCAGTAGTAGCATTAGCGGCCTCCTTTACAATGAGCAGTTCTTC | CASSSISGLLYNEQFF
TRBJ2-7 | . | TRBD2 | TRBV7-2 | TGTGCCAGCAGCCAGTTAGCGGGGTTCCCGGAGGGGGAGCAGTACTTC | CASSQLAGFPEGEQYF
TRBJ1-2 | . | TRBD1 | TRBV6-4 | TGTGCCAGCAACCCAGGGGGAGGCTATGGCTACACCTTC | CASNPGGGYGYTF
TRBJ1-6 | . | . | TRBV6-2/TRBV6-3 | TGTGCCAGCAGCCCCCAGGCGGCGTATAATTCACCCCTCCACTTT | CASSPQAAYNSPLHF
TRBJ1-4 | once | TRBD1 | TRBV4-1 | TGCGCCAGCAGCCAAGGACAGGGGAGTATAACTAATGAAAAACTGTTTTTT | CASSQGQGSITNEKLFF
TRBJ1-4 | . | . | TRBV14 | TGTGCCAGCAGCCCGATGACGGCAACTAATGAAAAACTGTTTTTT | CASSPMTATNEKLFF
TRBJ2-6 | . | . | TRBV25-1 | TGTGCCAGCAGTCGCGGATCTGGGGCCAACGTCCTGACTTTC | CASSRGSGANVLTF
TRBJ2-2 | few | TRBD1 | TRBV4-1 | TGCGCCAGCAGCCAAGGCCTACCGGGACAGGGGGCGGGCGGGGAGCTGTTTTTT | CASSQGLPGQGAGGELFF
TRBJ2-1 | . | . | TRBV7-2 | TGTGCCAGCAGCGATGAAGCCCCGGGTTATGGTGAGCAGTTCTTC | CASSDEAPGYGEQFF
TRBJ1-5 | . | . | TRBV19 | TGTGCCAGTAGTATAAAGGGTTCTAGCAATCAGCCCCAGCATTTT | CASSIKGSSNQPQHF